This T cell receptor (beta chain) was identified during a study of beta chain features in type 1 diabetes. Study as a whole: Healthy donors and patients showed comparable age, gender and cell yields. Whole-study findings and limits: People with Type 1 diabetes carried modestly yet significantly shorter TCRB CDR3s in all four CD4+ subsets.

A sort by CD45RO/CCR7/CD25/CD127/CD95/CD27 yielded CD4+ naive, central memory, regulatory and stem cell-like memory cells. The sequenced template was cDNA made from the entire isolated RNA. Sequencing of naive, central memory and regulatory T cell samples gave an average of around 3.6 million reads. Produced via immunoSEQ multiplex PCR; TCRdb's table is partial and in-frame only. The sample has around 250,000 clones, about 25% seen once. This clone was seen repeatedly, ten times or more. Its antigen is not identified. Trimming took off 6 bases at V and 4 bases at J, with 19 bases between the two ends. The CDR3 is 15 residues long. Germline V CDR1 and CDR2: PRHDT, FYEKMQ (reference sequence).

The sample taken for sequencing was central memory CD4+ T cells from blood. The rearrangement links TRBV13 to TRBJ2-7; D assignment may be TRBD1 or TRBD2 (7 bases each). The clonotype comes from a man aged 30 to 39 in good health. The CDR3 region is CASRRGGTAYYEQYF. The CDR3 bases are TGTGCCAGCAGGAGGGGAGGGACAGCGTATTACGAGCAGTACTTC.